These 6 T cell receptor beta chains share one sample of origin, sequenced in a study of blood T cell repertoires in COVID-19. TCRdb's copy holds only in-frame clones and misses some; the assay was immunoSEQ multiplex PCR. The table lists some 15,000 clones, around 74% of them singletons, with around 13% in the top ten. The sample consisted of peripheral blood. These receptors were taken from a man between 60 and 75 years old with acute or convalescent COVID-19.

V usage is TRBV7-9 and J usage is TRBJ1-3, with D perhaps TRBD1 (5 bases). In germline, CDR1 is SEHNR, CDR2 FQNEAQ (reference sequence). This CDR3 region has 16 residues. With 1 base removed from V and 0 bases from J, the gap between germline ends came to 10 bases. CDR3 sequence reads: CASSLGMTASGNTIYF. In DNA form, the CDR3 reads TGTGCCAGCAGCTTAGGAATGACAGCCTCTGGAAACACCATATATTTT.

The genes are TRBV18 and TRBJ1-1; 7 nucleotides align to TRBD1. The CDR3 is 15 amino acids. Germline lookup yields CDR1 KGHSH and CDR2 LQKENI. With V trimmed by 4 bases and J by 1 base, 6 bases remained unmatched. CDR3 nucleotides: TGTGCCAGCTCACGCGAACAGGGGAAGAACACTGAAGCTTTCTTT. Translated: CASSREQGKNTEAFF. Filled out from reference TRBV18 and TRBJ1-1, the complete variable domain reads NAGVMQNPRHLVRRRGQEARLRCSPMKGHSHVYWYRQLPEEGLKFMVYLQKENIIDESGMPKERFSAEFPKEGPSILRIQQVVRGDSAAYFCASSREQGKNTEAFFGQGTRLTVV.

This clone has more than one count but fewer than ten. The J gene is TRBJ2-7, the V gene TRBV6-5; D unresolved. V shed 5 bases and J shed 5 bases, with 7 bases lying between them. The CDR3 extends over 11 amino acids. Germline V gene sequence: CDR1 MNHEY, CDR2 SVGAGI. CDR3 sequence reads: CASSRLDEQYF. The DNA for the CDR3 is TGTGCCAGCAGTCGACTCGACGAGCAGTACTTC.

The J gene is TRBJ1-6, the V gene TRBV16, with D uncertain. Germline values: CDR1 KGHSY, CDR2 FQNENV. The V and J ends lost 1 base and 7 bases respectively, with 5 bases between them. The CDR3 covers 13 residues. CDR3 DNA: TGTGCCAGCAGCCAATACCAGAATTCACCCCTCCACTTT. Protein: CASSQYQNSPLHF.

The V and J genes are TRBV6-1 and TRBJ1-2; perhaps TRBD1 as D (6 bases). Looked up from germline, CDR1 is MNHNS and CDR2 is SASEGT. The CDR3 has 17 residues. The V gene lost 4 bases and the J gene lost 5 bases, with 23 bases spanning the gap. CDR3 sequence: CASSGRGGFPPFYGYTF. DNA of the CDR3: TGTGCCAGCAGTGGGAGGGGGGGCTTCCCACCGTTTTATGGCTACACCTTC.

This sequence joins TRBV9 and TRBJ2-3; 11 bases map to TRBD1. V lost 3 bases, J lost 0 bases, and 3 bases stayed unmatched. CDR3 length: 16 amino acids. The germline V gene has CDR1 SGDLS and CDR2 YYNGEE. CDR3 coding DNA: TGTGCCAGCAGCGCCTGGACAGGGGGCAGCACAGATACGCAGTATTTT. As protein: CASSAWTGGSTDTQYF.